Reported below is one T cell receptor (beta chain). Sequencing was done directly on freshly isolated, uncultured memory T cells. This entry is derived from a study of CD4 T cell repertoires in COVID-19. Germline V gene data show CDR1 as MNHNY and CDR2 as SVGAGI (reference sequence). With 4 bases removed from V and 3 bases from J, the gap between germline ends came to 15 bases. The CDR3 extends over 16 amino acids. Some clones are missing from TCRdb's copy, which holds only in-frame ones; the method was immunoSEQ multiplex PCR. Among around 22,000 clones listed, around 87% were seen once. The material sequenced was central memory CD4+ T cells from blood, taken before the COVID-19 pandemic. The gene calls are TRBV6-6 and TRBJ2-2, with a weak D call TRBD2 (5 bases). This clonotype was sampled from a human donor who had COVID-19. The DNA of the CDR3 is TGTGCCAGCAGTTTTTGGACCAGGACTTACACCGGGGAGCTGTTTTTT. Amino acid sequence: CASSFWTRTYTGELFF.